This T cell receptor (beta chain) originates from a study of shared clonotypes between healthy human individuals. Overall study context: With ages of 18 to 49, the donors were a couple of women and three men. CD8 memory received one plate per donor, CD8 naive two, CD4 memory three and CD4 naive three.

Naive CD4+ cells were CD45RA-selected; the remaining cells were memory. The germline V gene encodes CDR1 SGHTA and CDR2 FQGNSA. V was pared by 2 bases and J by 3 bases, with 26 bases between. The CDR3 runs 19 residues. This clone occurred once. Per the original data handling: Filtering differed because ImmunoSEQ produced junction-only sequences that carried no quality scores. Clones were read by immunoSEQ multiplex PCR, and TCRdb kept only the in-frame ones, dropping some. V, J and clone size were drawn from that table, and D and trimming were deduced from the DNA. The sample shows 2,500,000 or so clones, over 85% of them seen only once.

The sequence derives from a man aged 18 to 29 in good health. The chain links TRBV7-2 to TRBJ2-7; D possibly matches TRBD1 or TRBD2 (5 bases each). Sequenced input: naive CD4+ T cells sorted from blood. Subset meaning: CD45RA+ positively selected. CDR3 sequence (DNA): TGTGCCAGCAGCTTATTCCCCGGGACGACGGGATTTCCTGTCTACGAGCAGTACTTC. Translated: CASSLFPGTTGFPVYEQYF.